Reported below is one T cell receptor beta chain. Antigen: not known. This sample was included in a study of OX40 agonist ivuxolimab in advanced cancers. Turning to the study itself: Aged about 20 to 80 with a mean of 60 years, they were around 85% male. Of the patients, three showed partial responses, one with hepatocellular carcinoma and two with cutaneous melanoma.

Whole-study findings and limits: At 0.1-3.0 mg/kg, partial responders had clonal expansion among the lowest observed. Clones of CD4+ and CD8+ blood T cells grew by week 6 at doses of 0.1 to 3.0 mg/kg.

The repertoire was sequenced with immunoSEQ multiplex PCR; TCRdb's copy has only in-frame clones and lacks some. This sample yields roughly 53,000 clones, of which about 85% are seen a single time; around half belongs to the top ten. This CDR3 region has 14 residues. Deletions cut 4 bases from V and 1 base from J, with 11 bases between. Per germline, CDR1 SNHLY and CDR2 FYNNEI. The chain couples TRBV2 to TRBJ2-7, with D perhaps matching TRBD1 or TRBD2 (6 bases each). The sequencing here drew on CD4+ or CD8+ T cells sorted from blood, taken in a trial of the OX40 agonist ivuxolimab. This TCR was sampled from an adult with an advanced solid tumor such as melanoma, head and neck, liver or kidney cancer. The CDR3 here is CASSVGGGSYEQYF. The CDR3 DNA is TGTGCCAGCAGTGTGGGGGGCGGGTCCTACGAGCAGTACTTC.